The T cell receptor (beta chain) under discussion was sequenced for a study of patients and donors after allogeneic stem cell transplantation (dated by TCRdb to 2020 to 2022). CDR3 length: 13 amino acids, cysteine to phenylalanine. Kept here is only the CDR3 DNA, which spans 39 bases and is read in frame from base 1. The junction carries 7 bases between V and J, which are trimmed by 5 bases and 0 bases respectively. Libraries were built with RT-PCR. The run used a NextSeq 550. In-frame beta chains were kept once TCRdb had trimmed the public reads at Q25 with fastp and called clones with MiXCR. Every CDR3 protein is listed once, alongside the most common genes and DNA of its rows. The sample table lists under 95,000 distinct CDR3 sequences, approximately 5.2% of them with a count of one. Roughly 2.5% of the sample rests with the top ten. This clonotype showed up many times. No cognate antigen has been identified for it. Qualities for individual bases were not recorded, and no much larger clone is one base off.

The origin of this receptor is a human donor who was either an allogeneic HSCT recipient or a stem cell or donor lymphocyte infusion donor (not recorded which). It is not recorded whose cells these are; they may come from a transplant donor. The chain is made from TRBV12-3 or TRBV12-4 and TRBJ1-1; the D gene is not confidently resolved. Sample: blood, either unsorted or a sorted T cell fraction (not recorded which). The DNA sequence reads TGTGCCAGCAGTCCAACAGTGAACACTGAAGCTTTCTTT. Its translation is CASSPTVNTEAFF.